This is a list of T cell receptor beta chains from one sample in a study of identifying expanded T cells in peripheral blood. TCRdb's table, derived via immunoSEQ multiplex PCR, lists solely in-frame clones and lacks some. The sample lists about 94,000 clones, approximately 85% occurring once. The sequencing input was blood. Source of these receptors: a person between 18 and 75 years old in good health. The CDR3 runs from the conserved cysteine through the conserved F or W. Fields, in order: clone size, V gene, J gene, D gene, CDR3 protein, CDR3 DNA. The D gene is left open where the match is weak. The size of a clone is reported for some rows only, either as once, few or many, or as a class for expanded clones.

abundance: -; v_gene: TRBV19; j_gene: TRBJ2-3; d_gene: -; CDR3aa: CASIGHTDTQYF; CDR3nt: TGTGCCAGTATCGGTCACACAGATACGCAGTATTTT
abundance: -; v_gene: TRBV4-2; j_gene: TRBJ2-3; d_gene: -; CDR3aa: CASSRGSGTDTQYF; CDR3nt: TGTGCCAGCAGCCGGGGTAGCGGAACAGATACGCAGTATTTT
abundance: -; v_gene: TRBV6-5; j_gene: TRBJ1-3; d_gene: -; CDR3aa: CASQGSGNTIYF; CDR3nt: TGTGCCAGTCAGGGATCCGGAAACACCATATATTTT
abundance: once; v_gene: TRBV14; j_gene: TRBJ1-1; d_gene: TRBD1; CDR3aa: CASSRDRGTEAFF; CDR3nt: TGTGCCAGCAGCCGGGACAGGGGGACTGAAGCTTTCTTT
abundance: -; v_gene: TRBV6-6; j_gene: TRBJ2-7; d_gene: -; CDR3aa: CASSDRTGNGVEQYF; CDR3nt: TGTGCCAGCAGTGATAGAACAGGGAATGGGGTCGAGCAGTACTTC
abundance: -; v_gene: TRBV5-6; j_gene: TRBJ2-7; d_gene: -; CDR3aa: CASSFPSHHEQYF; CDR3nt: TGTGCCAGCAGCTTCCCGAGTCACCACGAGCAGTACTTC
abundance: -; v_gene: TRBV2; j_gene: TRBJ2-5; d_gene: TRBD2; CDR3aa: CASSSGLAGETQYF; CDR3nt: TGTGCCAGCAGCTCAGGACTAGCGGGAGAGACCCAGTACTTC
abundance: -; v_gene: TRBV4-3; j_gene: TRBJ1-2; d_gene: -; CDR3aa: CASSQDLDSFDGYTF; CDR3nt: TGCGCCAGCAGCCAAGATCTGGACAGCTTCGATGGCTACACCTTC
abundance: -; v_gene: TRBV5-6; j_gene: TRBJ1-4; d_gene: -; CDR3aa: CASSLLATNEKLFF; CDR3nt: TGTGCCAGCAGCCTGCTTGCAACTAATGAAAAACTGTTTTTT
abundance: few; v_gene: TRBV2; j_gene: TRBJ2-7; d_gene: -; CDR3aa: CASSLTTYEQYF; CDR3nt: TGTGCCAGCAGTCTCACTACCTACGAGCAGTACTTC
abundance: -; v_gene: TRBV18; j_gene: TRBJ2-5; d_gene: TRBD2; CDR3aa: CASSPLAGDETQYF; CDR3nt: TGTGCCAGCTCCCCACTAGCGGGAGACGAGACCCAGTACTTC
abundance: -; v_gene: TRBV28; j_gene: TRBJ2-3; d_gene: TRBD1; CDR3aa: CASSPQWTGTDTQYF; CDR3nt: TGTGCCAGCAGTCCACAATGGACAGGGACGGATACGCAGTATTTT
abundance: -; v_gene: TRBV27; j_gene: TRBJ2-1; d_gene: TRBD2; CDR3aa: CASSLGTSGSSNNEQFF; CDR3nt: TGTGCCAGCAGTTTAGGGACTAGCGGGAGTTCTAACAATGAGCAGTTCTTC
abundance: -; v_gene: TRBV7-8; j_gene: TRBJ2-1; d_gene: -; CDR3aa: CASTQGGAQYNEQFF; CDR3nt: TGTGCCAGCACCCAAGGGGGGGCGCAATACAATGAGCAGTTCTTC
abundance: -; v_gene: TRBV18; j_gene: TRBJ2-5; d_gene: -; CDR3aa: CASSPRNQETQYF; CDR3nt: TGTGCCAGCTCACCCAGGAACCAAGAGACCCAGTACTTC
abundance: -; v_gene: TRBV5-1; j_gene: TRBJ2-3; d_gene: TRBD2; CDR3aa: CATSAGTTDTQYF; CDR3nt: TGCGCCACGTCAGCGGGGACTACGGATACGCAGTATTTT
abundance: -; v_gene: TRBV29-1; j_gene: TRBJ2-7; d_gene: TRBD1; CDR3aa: CSVEGVRDRGLSYEQYF; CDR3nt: TGCAGCGTTGAGGGTGTCCGGGACAGGGGGCTCTCCTACGAGCAGTACTTC
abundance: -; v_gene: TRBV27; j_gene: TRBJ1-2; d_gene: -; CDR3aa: CASGSPGLHYGYTF; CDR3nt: TGTGCCAGCGGTAGCCCGGGACTGCACTATGGCTACACCTTC
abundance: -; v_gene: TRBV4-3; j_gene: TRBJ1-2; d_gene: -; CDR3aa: CASSQTGTSFYGYTF; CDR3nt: TGCGCCAGCAGCCAGACCGGGACAAGTTTTTATGGCTACACCTTC
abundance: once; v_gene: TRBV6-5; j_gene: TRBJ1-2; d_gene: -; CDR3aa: CASRPGWGVGYGYTF; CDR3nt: TGTGCCAGCAGACCCGGTTGGGGGGTTGGCTATGGCTACACCTTC
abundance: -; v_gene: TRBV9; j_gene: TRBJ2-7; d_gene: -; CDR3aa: CASSVEDRAYEQYF; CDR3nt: TGTGCCAGCAGCGTAGAGGACAGAGCCTACGAGCAGTACTTC
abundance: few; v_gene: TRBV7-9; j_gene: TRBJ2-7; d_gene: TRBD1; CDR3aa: CASGTATEQYF; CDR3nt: TGTGCCAGCGGGACAGCAACCGAGCAGTACTTC
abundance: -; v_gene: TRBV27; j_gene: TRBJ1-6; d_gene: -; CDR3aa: CASSSWQGYNSPLHF; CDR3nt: TGTGCCAGCAGTTCGTGGCAGGGGTATAATTCACCCCTCCACTTT
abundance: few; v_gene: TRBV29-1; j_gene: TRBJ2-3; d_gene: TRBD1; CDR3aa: CSLKTGGGTHTDTQYF; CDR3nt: TGCAGCCTGAAGACAGGGGGAGGGACTCACACAGATACGCAGTATTTT
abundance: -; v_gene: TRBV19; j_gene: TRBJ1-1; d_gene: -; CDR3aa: CASRRQENTEAFF; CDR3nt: TGTGCCAGTAGGAGACAGGAGAACACTGAAGCTTTCTTT
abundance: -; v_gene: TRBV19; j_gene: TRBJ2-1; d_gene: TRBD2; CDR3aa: CASSSGLAGGYNEQFF; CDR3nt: TGTGCCAGTAGTAGCGGACTAGCGGGAGGGTACAATGAGCAGTTCTTC
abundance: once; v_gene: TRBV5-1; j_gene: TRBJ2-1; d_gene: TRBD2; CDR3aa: CASSLADGRASDEQFF; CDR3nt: TGCGCCAGCAGCTTGGCCGACGGGAGGGCCTCCGATGAGCAGTTCTTC
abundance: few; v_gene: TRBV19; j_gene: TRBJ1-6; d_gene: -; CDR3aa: CASRGEGMINSPLHF; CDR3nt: TGTGCCAGTAGAGGGGAGGGGATGATTAATTCACCCCTCCACTTT
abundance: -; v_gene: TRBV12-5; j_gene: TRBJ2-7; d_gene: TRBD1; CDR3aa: CASGFGTGTGVYEQYF; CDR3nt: TGTGCTAGTGGTTTTGGAACCGGGACAGGGGTTTACGAGCAGTACTTC
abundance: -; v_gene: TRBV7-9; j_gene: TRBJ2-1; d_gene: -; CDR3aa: CASSLNWVEGYNEQFF; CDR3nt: TGTGCCAGCAGCTTAAACTGGGTCGAGGGCTACAATGAGCAGTTCTTC
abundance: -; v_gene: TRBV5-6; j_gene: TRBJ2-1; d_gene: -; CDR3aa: CASSPALIVNEQFF; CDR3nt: TGTGCCAGCAGTCCCGCTCTAATCGTCAATGAGCAGTTCTTC
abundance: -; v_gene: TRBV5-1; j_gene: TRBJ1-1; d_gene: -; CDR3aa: CASSRGTHRAGGAFF; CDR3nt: TGCGCCAGCAGCCGCGGTACCCACAGGGCTGGGGGAGCTTTCTTT
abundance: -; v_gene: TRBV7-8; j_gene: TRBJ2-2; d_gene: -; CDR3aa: CASSLEGRGQQGSGELFF; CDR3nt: TGTGCCAGCAGCTTAGAGGGGCGGGGACAACAAGGGTCCGGGGAGCTGTTTTTT
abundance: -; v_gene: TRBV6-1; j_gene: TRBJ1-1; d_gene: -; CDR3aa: CASKGDPNSNTEAFF; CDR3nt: TGTGCCAGCAAAGGAGACCCGAATTCTAACACTGAAGCTTTCTTT
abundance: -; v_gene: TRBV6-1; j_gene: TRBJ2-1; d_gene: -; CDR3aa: CASRSSVYNEQFF; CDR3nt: TGTGCCAGCAGGTCTAGCGTCTACAATGAGCAGTTCTTC
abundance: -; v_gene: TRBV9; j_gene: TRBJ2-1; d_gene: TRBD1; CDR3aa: CASSGQGRDEQFF; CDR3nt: TGTGCCAGCAGCGGACAGGGGCGCGATGAGCAGTTCTTC
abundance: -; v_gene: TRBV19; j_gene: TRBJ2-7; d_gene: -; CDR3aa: CASSIGLASYEQYF; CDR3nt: TGTGCCAGTAGTATAGGGCTAGCGTCCTACGAGCAGTACTTC
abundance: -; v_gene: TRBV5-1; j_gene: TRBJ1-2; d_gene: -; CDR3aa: CASSLEWGHGYTF; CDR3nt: TGCGCCAGCAGCTTGGAGTGGGGCCATGGCTACACCTTC
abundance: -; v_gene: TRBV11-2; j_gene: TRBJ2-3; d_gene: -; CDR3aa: CASSYESGRFSPDTQYF; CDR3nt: TGTGCCAGCAGCTACGAAAGCGGACGGTTTTCCCCAGATACGCAGTATTTT
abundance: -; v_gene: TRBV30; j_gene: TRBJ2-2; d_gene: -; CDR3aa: CAWSVGVAGELFF; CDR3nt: TGTGCCTGGAGTGTAGGTGTCGCCGGGGAGCTGTTTTTT
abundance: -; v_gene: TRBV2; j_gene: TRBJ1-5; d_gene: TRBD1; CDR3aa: CASSAPGQGSQPQHF; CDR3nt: TGTGCCAGCAGTGCGCCGGGACAGGGCAGTCAGCCCCAGCATTTT
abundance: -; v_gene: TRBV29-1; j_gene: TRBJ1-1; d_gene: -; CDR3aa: CSVARGDTEAFF; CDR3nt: TGCAGCGTAGCTAGGGGCGACACTGAAGCTTTCTTT
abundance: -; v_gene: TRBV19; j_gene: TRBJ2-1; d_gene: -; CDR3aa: CASSIVVPQSEQFF; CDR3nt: TGTGCCAGTAGTATTGTCGTCCCCCAAAGTGAGCAGTTCTTC
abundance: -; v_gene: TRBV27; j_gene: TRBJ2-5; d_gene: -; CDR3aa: CASTPTGRGMETQYF; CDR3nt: TGTGCCAGTACGCCTACAGGGAGAGGAATGGAGACCCAGTACTTC
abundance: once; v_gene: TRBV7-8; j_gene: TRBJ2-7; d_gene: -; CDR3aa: CASSQGLSSYEQYF; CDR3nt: TGTGCCAGCAGCCAAGGACTCTCCTCCTACGAGCAGTACTTC
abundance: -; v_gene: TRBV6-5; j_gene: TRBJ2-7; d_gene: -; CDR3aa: CASRRQVTGYEQYF; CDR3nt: TGTGCCAGCAGACGACAGGTCACGGGTTACGAGCAGTACTTC
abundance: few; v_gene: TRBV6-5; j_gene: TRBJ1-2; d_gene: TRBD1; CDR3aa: CASSYPIPGGYYGYTF; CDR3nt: TGTGCCAGCAGTTACCCTATACCAGGGGGATACTATGGCTACACCTTC
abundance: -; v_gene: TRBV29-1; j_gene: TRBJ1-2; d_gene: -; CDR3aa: CSVERIRQGLNYGYTF; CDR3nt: TGCAGCGTGGAACGTATACGGCAGGGGTTAAACTATGGCTACACCTTC